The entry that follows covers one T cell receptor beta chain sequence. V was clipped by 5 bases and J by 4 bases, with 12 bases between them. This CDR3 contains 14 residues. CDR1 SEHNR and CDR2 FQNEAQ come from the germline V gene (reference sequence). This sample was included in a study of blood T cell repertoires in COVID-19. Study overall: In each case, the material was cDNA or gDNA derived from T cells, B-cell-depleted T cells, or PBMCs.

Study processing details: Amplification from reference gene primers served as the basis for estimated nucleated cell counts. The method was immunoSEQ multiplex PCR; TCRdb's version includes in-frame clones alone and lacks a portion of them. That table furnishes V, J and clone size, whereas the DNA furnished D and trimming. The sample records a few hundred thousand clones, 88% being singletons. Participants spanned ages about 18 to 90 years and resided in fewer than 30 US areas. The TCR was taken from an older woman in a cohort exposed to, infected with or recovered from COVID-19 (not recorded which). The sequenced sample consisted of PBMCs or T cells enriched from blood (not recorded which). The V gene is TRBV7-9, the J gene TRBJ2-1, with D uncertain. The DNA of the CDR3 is TGTGCCAGCAGCCGAGGAGAGAAATACAATGAGCAGTTCTTC. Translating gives CASSRGEKYNEQFF. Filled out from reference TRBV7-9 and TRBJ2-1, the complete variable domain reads DTGVSQNPRHKITKRGQNVTFRCDPISEHNRLYWYRQTLGQGPEFLTYFQNEAQLEKSRLLSDRFSAERPKGSFSTLEIQRTEQGDSAMYLCASSRGEKYNEQFFGPGTRLTVL.